This T cell receptor (beta chain) emerged from a study of T cell repertoires in cytomegalovirus infection (dated by TCRdb to between 2018 and 2020). About the study as a whole: Because public TCR beta signatures pointed to carriage of CMV infection together with the matching HLA type, the HLA type of each donor mattered for the analysis. Results and caveats for the whole study, not just this receptor: In both this cohort and an independent approximately 350-donor cohort, the cumulative frequency of public TCR beta family members distinguished carriers of CMV infection plus the relevant HLA type. The ex vivo response was dominated by HLA-C-restricted CMV-specific TCR beta clonotypes, and the single most frequent clonotype in two of eight donors was supplied by these HLA-C-restricted clonotypes.

The V end loses 1 base and the J end loses 8 bases, and a stretch of 11 bases separates them. Counted from cysteine to phenylalanine, this CDR3 has 13 amino acids. Only CDR3 DNA is held: 39 bases, read in frame from base 1. CDR1 and CDR2, per the germline V gene (reference sequence), are SGHAT and FQDESV. At least ten counts were recorded for this clonotype. No antigen is known for it. Base qualities are not recorded, but no much larger clone differs from it by a single base. Data came from an Illumina HiSeq 1500. The public reads were run again by TCRdb, first through fastp at Q25 and then through MiXCR, and only productive beta chains were kept. A single entry per CDR3 protein holds the most common genes and DNA from its merged rows. This sample is represented by 65,000 to 90,000 distinct CDR3 sequences; about 4% of them were singletons. Approximately 20% of the sample is held by the ten biggest clonotypes.

This clonotype originated in a human donor in good health (CMV status not recorded). Some clones in this sample may be carry-over from other donors' samples. Input material: PBMCs. In this chain, TRBV11-1 is recombined with TRBJ1-2; no confident D gene assignment can be made. The nucleotide sequence reads TGTGCCAGCAGCTTAGAAGGGATTGGCGGCTACACCTTC. This yields the protein CASSLEGIGGYTF.